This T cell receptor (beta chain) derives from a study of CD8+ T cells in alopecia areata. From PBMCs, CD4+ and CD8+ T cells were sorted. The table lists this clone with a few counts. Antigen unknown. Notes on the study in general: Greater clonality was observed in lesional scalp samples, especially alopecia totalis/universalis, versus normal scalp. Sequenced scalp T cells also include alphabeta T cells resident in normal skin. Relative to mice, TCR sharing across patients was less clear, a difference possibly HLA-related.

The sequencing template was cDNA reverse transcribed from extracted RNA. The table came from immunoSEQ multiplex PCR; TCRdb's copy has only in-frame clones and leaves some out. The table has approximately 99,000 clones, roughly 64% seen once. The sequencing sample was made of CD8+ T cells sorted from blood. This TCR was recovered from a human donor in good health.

The CDR3 protein is CASSPGTGGEQYF. Here the CDR3 DNA reads TGTGCCAGCAGCCCAGGGACAGGGGGCGAGCAGTACTTC. The genes are TRBV5-6 and TRBJ2-7; 11 positions agree with TRBD1. The CDR3 is 13 amino acids. V was pared by 4 bases and J by 6 bases, with 3 bases of the junction left unmatched. Germline V lookup: CDR1 SGHDT, CDR2 YYEEEE.